This note documents a single TCR beta chain sequence. The CDR3 loop spans 12 amino acids. V was pared by 8 bases and J by 8 bases, with 12 bases between. CDR1 and CDR2 (germline): MNHEY, SMNVEV (reference sequence). This entry comes from a study of control samples from healthy donors and cancer patients. Using immunoSEQ multiplex PCR, the repertoire was profiled, and TCRdb retains in-frame clones only, with some absent. The profile shows some 160,000 clones, around 90% of them singletons. The V call is TRBV27, the J call TRBJ1-4; D is unclear. The receptor was derived from a man aged 25-40 years in good health. Sequenced input: blood. The CDR3 DNA sequence: TGTGCCAGCGGCGGGGTTTCGGAAAAACTGTTTTTT. Protein: CASGGVSEKLFF.